One sample yielded the 9 T cell receptor beta chains listed below, sequenced in a study of spatial heterogeneity in lung cancer (dated by TCRdb to between 2017 and 2020). The meaning of the sample's time point label: sample taken at primary tumor resection. Without any cell sorting, TCR sequencing was performed on whole RNA extracted either from tumor and nontumor lung tissue or from cryopreserved PBMC samples. Library preparation used 5' RACE. The sequencer listed for this sample is NextSeq 500. TCRdb reworked the public reads: Q25 trimming with fastp, MiXCR clone assembly, productive beta chains retained. Each entry is one CDR3 protein sequence, shown with its most common DNA and genes. The sample table records tens of thousands of distinct CDR3 sequences; about an eighth of these occur just once. The ten biggest clones cover approximately 60% of the sample. Sequencing used PBMCs, obtained at surgery. The receptors here all came from a male donor with early-stage non-small cell lung cancer.

This clonotype was seen many times. V and J are TRBV7-9 and TRBJ2-1; TRBD2 is a possible D gene (6 bases). V lost 4 bases and J lost 6, with 19 bases in between. CDR3 length equals 16 residues. Germline-derived CDR1 and CDR2 are SEHNR and FQNEAQ (reference sequence). The DNA for the CDR3 is TGTGCCAGCAGCTCTCCCCCTCGGGAGCCGAGCAATGAGCAGTTCTTC. Its translation: CASSSPPREPSNEQFF.

In this sample, this clonotype turned up a few times. This sequence joins TRBV4-1 and TRBJ2-1, with D possibly matching TRBD2 (5 bases). CDR1 MGHRA and CDR2 YSYEKL come from the germline V gene. Deletions cut 0 bases from V and 15 bases from J, with 18 bases between. The CDR3 runs 14 residues. CDR3 sequence: CASSQDQLARIGFF. The CDR3 DNA is TGCGCCAGCAGCCAAGATCAGCTAGCCCGGATAGGGTTCTTC.

This clonotype was counted between two and nine times. The CDR3 DNA sequence: TGTGCCAGCAGCTTGTTCGAGGGGGACAACTACAATGAGCAGTTCTTC. It codes for CASSLFEGDNYNEQFF. The chain links TRBV5-6 to TRBJ2-1; D may be TRBD1 (6 bases). This CDR3 comprises 16 residues. Between the trimmed V and J ends, which lost 1 base and 3 bases, there was a span of 14 bases. Germline V gives CDR1 SGHDT, CDR2 YYEEEE.

The sample holds one count of this clonotype. The rearrangement joins TRBV6-5 to TRBJ1-5; 7 nucleotides align to TRBD1. Losses at the gene ends were 5 bases for V and 2 bases for J; bases not matched to a gene: 12. This CDR3 region has 17 residues. Germline CDR1 and CDR2: MNHEY and SVGAGI. The CDR3 sequence: CASSPYSGTGGNQPQHF. CDR3 in DNA: TGTGCCAGCAGTCCTTACTCCGGAACAGGGGGCAATCAGCCCCAGCATTTT.

The genes are TRBV7-2 and TRBJ2-1, with D perhaps TRBD1 or TRBD2 (5 bases each). The CDR3 covers 13 residues. Germline CDR1 is SGHTA and CDR2 is FQGNSA. V lost 0 bases and J 6 bases, leaving 6 bases between the germline ends. CDR3 protein: CASSLARGNEQFF. The CDR3 DNA sequence: TGTGCCAGCAGCTTAGCGAGGGGCAATGAGCAGTTCTTC. Full variable domain (rest looked up from reference TRBV7-2 and TRBJ2-1): GAGVSQSPSNKVTEKGKDVELRCDPISGHTALYWYRQSLGQGLEFLIYFQGNSAPDKSGLPSDRFSAERTGGSVSTLTIQRTQQEDSAVYLCASSLARGNEQFFGPGTRLTVL.

The sample holds many counts of this clonotype. The genes are TRBV5-1 and TRBJ1-5, with D perhaps TRBD1 (6 bases). CDR1 is SGHRS, CDR2 YFSETQ, per germline. Trimming stripped 4 bases from V and 5 bases from J, with 10 bases between. The CDR3 covers 13 residues. The CDR3 sequence: CASSPRGDQPQHF. DNA of the CDR3: TGCGCCAGCAGCCCCAGGGGAGATCAGCCCCAGCATTTT.

This clonotype was counted only a few times. The V gene is TRBV12-3 or TRBV12-4, the J gene TRBJ1-4; D might be TRBD1 (6 bases). The V and J ends lost 4 bases and 7 bases respectively, with 10 bases between them. The CDR3 is 13 amino acids. The CDR3 spells CASSSQGGEKLFF. The DNA for the CDR3 is TGTGCCAGCAGTTCACAGGGTGGTGAAAAACTGTTTTTT.

The chain joins TRBV12-3 or TRBV12-4 to TRBJ1-2; a possible D gene is TRBD1 (5 bases). Trimming pared 1 base from V and 6 bases from J, leaving 15 bases between. CDR3 length equals 15 residues. CDR3 sequence: CASSLGAGLFHGYTF. In DNA form, the CDR3 reads TGTGCCAGCAGTTTAGGGGCAGGGCTGTTTCATGGCTACACCTTC.

This clonotype came up a few times. This chain uses TRBV24-1 with TRBJ1-4; D unresolved. V lost 2 bases and J 10 bases, leaving 7 bases between the germline ends. There are 12 residues in the CDR3. CDR1 is KGHDR, CDR2 SFDVKD, per germline. CDR3 DNA: TGTGCCACCAGTGATTCGCTTGGAAAACTGTTTTTT. Its protein product is CATSDSLGKLFF.